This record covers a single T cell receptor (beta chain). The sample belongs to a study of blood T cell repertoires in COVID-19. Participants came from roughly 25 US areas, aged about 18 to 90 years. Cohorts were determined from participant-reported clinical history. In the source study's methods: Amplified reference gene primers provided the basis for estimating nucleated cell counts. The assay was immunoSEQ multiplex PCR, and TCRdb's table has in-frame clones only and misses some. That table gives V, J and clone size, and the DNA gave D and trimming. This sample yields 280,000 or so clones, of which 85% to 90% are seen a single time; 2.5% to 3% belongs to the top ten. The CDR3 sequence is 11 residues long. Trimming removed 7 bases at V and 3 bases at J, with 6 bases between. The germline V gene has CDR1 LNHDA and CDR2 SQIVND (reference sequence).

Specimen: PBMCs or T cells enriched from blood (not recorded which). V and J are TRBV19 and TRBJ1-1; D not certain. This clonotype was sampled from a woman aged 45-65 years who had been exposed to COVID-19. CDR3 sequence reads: CASTVYTEAFF. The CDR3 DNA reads TGTGCCAGTACCGTTTACACTGAAGCTTTCTTT.